This is a list of T cell receptor beta chains from one sample in a study of shared clonotypes between healthy human individuals. Measured with immunoSEQ multiplex PCR; TCRdb has only the in-frame clones, and not every one. The repertoire holds just over 2,000,000 clones, with roughly 95% as singletons. Material for sequencing was naive CD8+ T cells sorted from blood. The source is a man younger than 30 in good health. CDR3s include the opening cysteine and the closing phenylalanine or tryptophan. Fields, in order: D gene, J gene, V gene, CDR3 protein, CDR3 DNA. The D gene is left open where the match is weak.

D gene: NA; J gene: TRBJ2-1; V gene: TRBV21-1; CDR3 protein: CASRKLMKDEQFF; CDR3 DNA: TGTGCCAGCAGGAAATTGATGAAGGATGAGCAGTTCTTC
D gene: NA; J gene: TRBJ2-7; V gene: TRBV18; CDR3 protein: CASSPPVAGFGIEQYF; CDR3 DNA: TGTGCCAGCTCACCACCGGTGGCTGGATTCGGTATCGAGCAGTACTTC
D gene: NA; J gene: TRBJ1-5; V gene: TRBV5-6; CDR3 protein: CASSPPRGHNSNQPQHF; CDR3 DNA: TGTGCCAGCAGCCCCCCGAGGGGACACAATAGCAATCAGCCCCAGCATTTT
D gene: TRBD2; J gene: TRBJ2-5; V gene: TRBV27; CDR3 protein: CASSDWTSGEETQYF; CDR3 DNA: TGTGCCAGCAGCGACTGGACTAGCGGGGAAGAGACCCAGTACTTC
D gene: NA; J gene: TRBJ1-2; V gene: TRBV27; CDR3 protein: CASSQRLQGYGYTF; CDR3 DNA: TGTGCCAGCAGCCAAAGATTACAGGGATATGGCTACACCTTC
D gene: NA; J gene: TRBJ2-7; V gene: TRBV29-1; CDR3 protein: CSVEGSWPTYEQYF; CDR3 DNA: TGCAGCGTTGAGGGGAGCTGGCCAACCTACGAGCAGTACTTC
D gene: TRBD1; J gene: TRBJ2-2; V gene: TRBV7-2; CDR3 protein: CASSSTGVGSGELFF; CDR3 DNA: TGTGCCAGCAGCTCCACAGGGGTGGGATCCGGGGAGCTGTTTTTT
D gene: TRBD2; J gene: TRBJ2-3; V gene: TRBV4-3; CDR3 protein: CASSQVLAGLSDTQYF; CDR3 DNA: TGCGCCAGCAGCCAAGTCCTAGCGGGACTATCAGATACGCAGTATTTT
D gene: NA; J gene: TRBJ2-7; V gene: TRBV27; CDR3 protein: CASSLATGNEQYF; CDR3 DNA: TGTGCCAGCAGTTTGGCAACAGGTAACGAGCAGTACTTC
D gene: TRBD1; J gene: TRBJ2-7; V gene: TRBV30; CDR3 protein: CAWGPGTGFYEQYF; CDR3 DNA: TGTGCCTGGGGGCCGGGGACAGGGTTCTACGAGCAGTACTTC
D gene: TRBD2; J gene: TRBJ2-2; V gene: TRBV28; CDR3 protein: CASSLWASGGPNTGELFF; CDR3 DNA: TGTGCCAGCAGTTTATGGGCTAGCGGGGGTCCGAACACCGGGGAGCTGTTTTTT
D gene: NA; J gene: TRBJ2-2; V gene: TRBV28; CDR3 protein: CASSLNGGTGELFF; CDR3 DNA: TGTGCCAGCAGTTTAAACGGGGGCACCGGGGAGCTGTTTTTT
D gene: NA; J gene: TRBJ1-2; V gene: TRBV5-8; CDR3 protein: CASSLERVGYTF; CDR3 DNA: TGTGCCAGCAGCTTGGAAAGGGTCGGCTACACCTTC